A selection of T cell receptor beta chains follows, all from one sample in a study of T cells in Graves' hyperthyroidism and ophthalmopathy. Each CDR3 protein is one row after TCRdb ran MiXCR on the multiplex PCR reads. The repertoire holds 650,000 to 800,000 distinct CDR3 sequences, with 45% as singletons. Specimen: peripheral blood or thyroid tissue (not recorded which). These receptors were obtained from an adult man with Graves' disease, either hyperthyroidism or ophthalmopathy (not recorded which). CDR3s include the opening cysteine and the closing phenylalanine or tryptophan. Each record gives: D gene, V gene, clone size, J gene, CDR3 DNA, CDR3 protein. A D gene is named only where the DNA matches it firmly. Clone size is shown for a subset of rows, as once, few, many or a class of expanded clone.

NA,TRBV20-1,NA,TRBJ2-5,TGCAGTGCTAGAGCCATCATCGGACAGCCTAAAGAGACCCAGTACTTC,CSARAIIGQPKETQYF
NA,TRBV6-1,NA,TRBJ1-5,TGTGCCAGCAGTCCGGGAAGGACCGTCCTTTTTGAGCCCCAGCATTTT,CASSPGRTVLFEPQHF
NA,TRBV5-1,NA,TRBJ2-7,TGCGCCAGCAGCTTGGGGGTATCCGAGCAGTACTTC,CASSLGVSEQYF
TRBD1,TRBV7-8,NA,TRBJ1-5,TGTGCCAGCAGCACCCGGGACAGGGGAGGGGATCAGCCCCAGCATTTT,CASSTRDRGGDQPQHF
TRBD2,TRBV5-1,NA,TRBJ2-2,TGCGCCAGCGGGGGACTAGGGAACACCGGGGAGCTGTTTTTT,CASGGLGNTGELFF
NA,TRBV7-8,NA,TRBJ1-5,TGTGCCTGGAACCAGGCCCTGGGACGACAGCCCCAGCATTTT,CAWNQALGRQPQHF
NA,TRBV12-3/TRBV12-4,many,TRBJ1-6,TGTGCCAGCAGCCGTAGGGCTGTTGGGAATTCACCCCTCCACTTT,CASSRRAVGNSPLHF
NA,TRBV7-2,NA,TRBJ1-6,TGTGCCAGCAGTTTGCCTGGAAACAATTCACCCCTCCACTTT,CASSLPGNNSPLHF
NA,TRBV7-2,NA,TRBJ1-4,TGTGCCAGCAAACTCTCGGCGACAGATGAAAAACTGTTTTTT,CASKLSATDEKLFF
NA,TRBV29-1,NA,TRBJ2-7,TGCAGCGTTAACAGCGGGACAACCTACGAGCAGTACTTC,CSVNSGTTYEQYF
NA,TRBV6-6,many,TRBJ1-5,TGTGCCAGCAGTGTGGAGGGTGGTATGAGTAGCAATCAGCCCCAGCATTTT,CASSVEGGMSSNQPQHF
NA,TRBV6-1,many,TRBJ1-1,TGTGCCAGCAGTGAATTTGACAGTGAAGCTTTCTTT,CASSEFDSEAFF
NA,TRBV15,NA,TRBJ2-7,TGTGCCACCAGCAGAGTGTTCTCCGAGCAGTACTTC,CATSRVFSEQYF
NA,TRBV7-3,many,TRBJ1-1,TGTGCCAGCAGCTTTGGACGAGAAGGGGAAGCTTTCTTT,CASSFGREGEAFF
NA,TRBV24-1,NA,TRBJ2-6,TGTGCCACCAGTGACCCGAGGGACAACGTCCTGACTTTC,CATSDPRDNVLTF
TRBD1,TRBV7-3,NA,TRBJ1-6,TGTGCCAGCAGCTTTGAGGACAGGTCATATTCACCCCTCCACTTT,CASSFEDRSYSPLHF
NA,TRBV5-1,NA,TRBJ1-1,TGCGCCAGCAGCTCGGCCCCGGGCGAGGCTTTCTTT,CASSSAPGEAFF
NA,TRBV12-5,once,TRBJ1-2,TGTGCCAGCAGTTTTGGGTCGGGGGCTACTAACTATGGCTACACCTTC,CASSFGSGATNYGYTF
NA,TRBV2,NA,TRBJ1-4,TGTGCCAGCACCCCAACGAGGGCAACTAATGAAAAACTGTTTTTT,CASTPTRATNEKLFF
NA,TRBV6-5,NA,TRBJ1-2,TGTGCCAGCAGTTACGGCACCGGATCGAGGGGCTACACCTTC,CASSYGTGSRGYTF
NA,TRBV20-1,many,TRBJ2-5,TGCAGTGCTGGCACCGATGAGACCCAGTACTTC,CSAGTDETQYF
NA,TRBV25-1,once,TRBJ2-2,TGTGCCAGCAGTGAGCAACTTGGCACCGGGGAGCTGTTTTTT,CASSEQLGTGELFF
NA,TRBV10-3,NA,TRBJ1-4,TGTGCCATCAGTGAGACCGACGGAGATGAAAAACTGTTTTTT,CAISETDGDEKLFF
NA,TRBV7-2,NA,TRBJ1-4,TGTGCCAGCAGTCTTACAGAGGCAACTAATGAAAAACTGTTTTTT,CASSLTEATNEKLFF
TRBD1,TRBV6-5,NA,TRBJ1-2,TGTGCCAGCAGACGAGGGACAGGGGCCCCCTCGCTAGGAGGCTACACCTTC,CASRRGTGAPSLGGYTF
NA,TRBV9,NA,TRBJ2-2,TGTGCCAGCAGCGTAGACAATGCGAACACCGGGGAGCTGTTTTTT,CASSVDNANTGELFF
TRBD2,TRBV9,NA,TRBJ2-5,TGTGCCAGCAGCTTAGGAGTTGGGGTCGACGGACTAGCGGGTCTTAAATACCAAGAGACCCAGTACTTC,CASSLGVGVDGLAGLKYQETQYF
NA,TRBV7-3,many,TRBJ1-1,TGTGCCAGCAGCTTGGCTAGTATGAACACTGAAGCTTTCTTT,CASSLASMNTEAFF
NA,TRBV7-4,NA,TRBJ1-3,TGTGCCAGCAGCGCAAGAATCGGACGTCGCTCTGGAAACACCATATATTTT,CASSARIGRRSGNTIYF
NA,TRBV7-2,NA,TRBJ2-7,TGTGCCAGCAGCTTCGGGTTCTACGAGCAGTACTTC,CASSFGFYEQYF
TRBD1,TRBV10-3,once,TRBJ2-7,TGTGCCATCGCCGGGACAGGGAACCAGCCCCAGCAGTACTTC,CAIAGTGNQPQQYF
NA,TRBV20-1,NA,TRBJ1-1,TGCAGTGCTAGAGTTATTGTGGGGGGAGAAGCTTTCTTT,CSARVIVGGEAFF
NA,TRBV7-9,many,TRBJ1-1,TGTGCCAGCAAGCAAGCCCCTGAAGCTTTCTTT,CASKQAPEAFF
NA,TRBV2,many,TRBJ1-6,TGTGCCAGCAGAGACCTTAGTGGTTCACCCCTCCACTTT,CASRDLSGSPLHF
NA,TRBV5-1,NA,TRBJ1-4,TGCGCCAGCAGCTTGGAGATCTCGAGTTCGTTAGAAAAACTGTTTTTT,CASSLEISSSLEKLFF
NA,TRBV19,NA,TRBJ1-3,TGTGCCAGCAGCTCAGGGATGCGCTCTGGAAACACCATATATTTT,CASSSGMRSGNTIYF
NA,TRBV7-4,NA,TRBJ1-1,TGTGCCAGCAGCTTATACCTCCAGACCTTGAACACTGAAGCTTTCTTT,CASSLYLQTLNTEAFF
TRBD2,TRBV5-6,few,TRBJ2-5,TGTGCCAGCAGCAATGCGGGGGGGGTCCAAGAGACCCAGTACTTC,CASSNAGGVQETQYF
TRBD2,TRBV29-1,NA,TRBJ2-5,TGCAGCGTTGAAGAACCTAGCGGGAGGGCCGGTGAGACCCAGTACTTC,CSVEEPSGRAGETQYF
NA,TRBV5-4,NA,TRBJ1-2,TGTGCCAGCAGCTTGTCGGGGGAACACTATGGCTACACCTTC,CASSLSGEHYGYTF
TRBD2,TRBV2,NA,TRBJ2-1,TGTGCCAGCACTAAAACCGGGACTAGGTCCTACAATGAGCAGTTCTTC,CASTKTGTRSYNEQFF
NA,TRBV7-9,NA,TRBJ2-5,TGTGCCAGCAGCGGACGAGGGACCCAGTACTTC,CASSGRGTQYF
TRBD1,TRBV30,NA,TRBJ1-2,TGTGCCTGGAGATCCTCTATTACCGGGACAGTAAACTATGGCTACACCTTC,CAWRSSITGTVNYGYTF
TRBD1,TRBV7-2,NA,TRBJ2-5,TGTGCCAGCAGCCAAAGGACAGGGGGACAAGAGACCCAGTACTTC,CASSQRTGGQETQYF
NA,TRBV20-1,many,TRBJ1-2,TGCAGTGCTAGAGGGGGGGCGAACTATGGCTACACCTTC,CSARGGANYGYTF
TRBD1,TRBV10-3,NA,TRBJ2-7,TGTGCCATCAGTACCGGGACAGCCTCCTACGAGCAGTACTTC,CAISTGTASYEQYF
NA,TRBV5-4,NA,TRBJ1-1,TGTGCCAGCAGCTTTCGCGGGGCGGTATGGATGAACACTGAAGCTTTCTTT,CASSFRGAVWMNTEAFF
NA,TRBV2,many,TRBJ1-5,TGTGCCAGCAGTGAAGTTGTAGGCCTGCCCCAGCATTTT,CASSEVVGLPQHF
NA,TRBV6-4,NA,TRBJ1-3,TGTGCCAGCAGTGACACAGGGCCTGGAAACACCATATATTTT,CASSDTGPGNTIYF
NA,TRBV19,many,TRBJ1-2,TGTGCCAGTAGTGATTCGTCGGACTATGGCTACACCTTC,CASSDSSDYGYTF
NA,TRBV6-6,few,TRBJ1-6,TGTGCCAGCAGTTACGGATCCGACAGGAACAATTCACCCCTCCACTTT,CASSYGSDRNNSPLHF
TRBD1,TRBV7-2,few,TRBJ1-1,TGTGCCAGCAGCCCGAGAGTGGACAGGGGGCTTTTTCCGGGTAGGAACACTGAAGCTTTCTTT,CASSPRVDRGLFPGRNTEAFF
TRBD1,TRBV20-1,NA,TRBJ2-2,TGCAGTGCTCCGGGACAGGGAAACACCGGGGAGCTGTTTTTT,CSAPGQGNTGELFF
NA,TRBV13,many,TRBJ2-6,TGTGCCAGCAGCTCAGGATTCTCTGGGGCCAACGTCCTGACTTTC,CASSSGFSGANVLTF
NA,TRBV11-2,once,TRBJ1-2,TGTGCCAGCAGCTTAGCCATTGGGAACTATGGCTACACCTTC,CASSLAIGNYGYTF
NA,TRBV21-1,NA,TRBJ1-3,TGTGCCAGCAGCACCCCCTCAGGGGTTTACACCATATATTTT,CASSTPSGVYTIYF
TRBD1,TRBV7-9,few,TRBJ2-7,TGTGCCAGCAGCAAAGACAGGGGCGAGCAGTACTTC,CASSKDRGEQYF
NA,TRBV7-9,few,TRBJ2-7,TGTGCCAGCAGCTTATTGGCAGGGCCTAACTCCTACGAGCAGTACTTC,CASSLLAGPNSYEQYF
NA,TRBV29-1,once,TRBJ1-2,TGCAGCCAGGCCAACTATGGCTACACCTTC,CSQANYGYTF